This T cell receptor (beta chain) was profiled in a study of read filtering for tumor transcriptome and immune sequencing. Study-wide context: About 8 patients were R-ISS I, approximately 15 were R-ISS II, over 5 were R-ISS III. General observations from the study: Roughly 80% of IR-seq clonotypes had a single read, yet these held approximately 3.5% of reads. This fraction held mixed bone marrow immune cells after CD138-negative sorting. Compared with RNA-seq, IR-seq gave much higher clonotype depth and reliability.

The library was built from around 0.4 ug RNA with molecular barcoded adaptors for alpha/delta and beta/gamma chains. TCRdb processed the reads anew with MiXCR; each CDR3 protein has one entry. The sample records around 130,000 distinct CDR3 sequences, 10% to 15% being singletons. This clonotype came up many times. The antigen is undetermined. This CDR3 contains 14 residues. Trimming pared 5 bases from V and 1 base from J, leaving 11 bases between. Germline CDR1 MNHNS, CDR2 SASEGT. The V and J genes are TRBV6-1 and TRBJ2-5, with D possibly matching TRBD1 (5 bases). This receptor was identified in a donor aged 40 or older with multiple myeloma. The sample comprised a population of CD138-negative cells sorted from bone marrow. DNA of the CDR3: TGTGCCAGCAGTCGGCGACAGCTCCAAGAGACCCAGTACTTC. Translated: CASSRRQLQETQYF.